This T cell receptor beta chain was captured in a study of blood T cells in healthy people across ages. Study context: For every two T cells, template switching captured about one barcoded beta molecule.

Per germline, CDR1 SGDLS and CDR2 YYNGEE. This CDR3 region has 15 residues. V dropped 0 bases and J dropped 2 bases, with 11 bases sitting between them. The donors, healthy Caucasians from Russia, were aged roughly 6 to 90. Together with a sample-barcoded 5' primer, a J-beta primer mix was included in a second PCR lasting roughly 7 to 11 cycles. TCRdb processed the 5' RACE reads anew with MiXCR; each CDR3 protein has one entry. The table lists over a million distinct CDR3 sequences, 20% to 25% of them singletons. Of note for this clonotype: Its antigen is not identified.

Whole-study results and caveats: TCR beta diversity, measured per million T cells, fell in a roughly linear way with age. Possibly confounding the expanded clonotype changes was the fact that donor CMV status was unknown.

In addition, the sample was reused for a study of T cells of mothers and their children.

The chain is built from TRBV9 and TRBJ2-5; D ambiguous. Specimen: blood. The TCR originated in a girl aged 2 to 9 in good health. This chain's CDR3 is CASSVEILTQETQYF. DNA of the CDR3: TGTGCCAGCAGCGTAGAAATCCTAACTCAAGAGACCCAGTACTTC.